This TCR beta chain was observed in a study of blood T cell repertoires in COVID-19. Authors' analysis steps: Cell counts per sample came from amplifying reference gene primers. Profiled with immunoSEQ multiplex PCR; TCRdb holds only in-frame clones, not every one. From that table come the V and J calls and clone size; the DNA was used to work out D and trimming. The sample carries 50,000 to 65,000 clones, around 90% recorded once. The V and J ends lost 8 bases and 0 bases respectively, with 8 bases between them. This CDR3 comprises 12 residues. Germline V lookup: CDR1 MNHEY, CDR2 SVGAGI. The J gene is TRBJ2-7, the V gene TRBV6-5; D is perhaps TRBD2 (5 bases). Sequences were obtained from peripheral blood. The sequence derives from a man in his forties or fifties with active COVID-19. The CDR3 sequence: CASFGNSYEQYF. For the CDR3, the DNA is TGTGCCAGCTTCGGGAACTCCTACGAGCAGTACTTC.